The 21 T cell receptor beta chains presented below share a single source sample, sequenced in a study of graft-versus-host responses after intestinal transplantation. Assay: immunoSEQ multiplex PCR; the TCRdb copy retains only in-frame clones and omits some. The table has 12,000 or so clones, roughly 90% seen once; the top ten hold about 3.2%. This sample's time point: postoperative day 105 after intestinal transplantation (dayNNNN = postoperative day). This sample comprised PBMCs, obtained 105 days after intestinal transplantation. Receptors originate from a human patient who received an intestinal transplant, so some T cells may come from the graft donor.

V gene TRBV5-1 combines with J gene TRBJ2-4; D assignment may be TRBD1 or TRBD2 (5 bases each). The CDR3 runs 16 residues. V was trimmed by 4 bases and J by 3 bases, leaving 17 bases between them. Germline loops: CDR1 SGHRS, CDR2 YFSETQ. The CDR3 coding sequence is TGCGCCAGCAGCCCGGTTGGGGGTCTGGGCAAAAACATTCAGTACTTC. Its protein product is CASSPVGGLGKNIQYF. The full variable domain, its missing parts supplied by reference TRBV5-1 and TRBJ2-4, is KAGVTQTPRYLIKTRGQQVTLSCSPISGHRSVSWYQQTPGQGLQFLFEYFSETQRNKGNFPGRFSGRQFSNSRSEMNVSTLELGDSALYLCASSPVGGLGKNIQYFGAGTRLSVL.

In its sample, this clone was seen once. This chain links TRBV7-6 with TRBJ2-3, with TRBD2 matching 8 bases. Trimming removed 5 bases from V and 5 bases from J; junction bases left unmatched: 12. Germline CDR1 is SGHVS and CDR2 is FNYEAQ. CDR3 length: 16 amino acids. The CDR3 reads CASSEGGREVGDTQYF. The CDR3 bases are TGTGCCAGCAGCGAGGGGGGGCGGGAGGTAGGAGATACGCAGTATTTT.

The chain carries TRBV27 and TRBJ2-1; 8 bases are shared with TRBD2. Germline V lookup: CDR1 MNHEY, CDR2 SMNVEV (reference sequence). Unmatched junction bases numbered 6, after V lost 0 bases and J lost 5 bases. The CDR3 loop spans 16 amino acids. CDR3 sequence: CASSLSSGGQNNEQFF. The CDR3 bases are TGTGCCAGCAGTTTATCCTCGGGAGGGCAAAACAATGAGCAGTTCTTC.

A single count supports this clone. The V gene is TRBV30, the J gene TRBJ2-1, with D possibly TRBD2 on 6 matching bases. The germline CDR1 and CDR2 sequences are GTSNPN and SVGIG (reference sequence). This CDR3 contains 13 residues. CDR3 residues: CGRQVRDGNEQFF. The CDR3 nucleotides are TGTGGACGTCAGGTGCGGGATGGGAATGAGCAGTTCTTC.

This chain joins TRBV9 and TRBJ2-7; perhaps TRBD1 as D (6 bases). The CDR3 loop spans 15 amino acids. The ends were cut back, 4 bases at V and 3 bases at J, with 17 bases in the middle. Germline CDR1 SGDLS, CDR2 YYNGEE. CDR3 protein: CASSPLPDRFYEQYF. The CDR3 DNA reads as TGTGCCAGCAGCCCTCTTCCCGACAGGTTCTACGAGCAGTACTTC.

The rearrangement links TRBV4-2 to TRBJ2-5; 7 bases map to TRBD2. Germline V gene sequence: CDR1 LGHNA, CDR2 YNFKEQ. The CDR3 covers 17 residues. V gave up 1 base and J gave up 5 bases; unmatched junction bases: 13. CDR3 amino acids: CASSQGLAGAGDETQYF. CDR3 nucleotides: TGTGCCAGCAGCCAAGGACTAGCCGGGGCCGGGGATGAGACCCAGTACTTC.

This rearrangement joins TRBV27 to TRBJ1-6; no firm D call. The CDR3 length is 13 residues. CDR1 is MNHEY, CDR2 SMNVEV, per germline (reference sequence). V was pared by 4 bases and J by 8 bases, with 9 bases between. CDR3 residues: CASSSTTDSPLHF. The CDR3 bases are TGTGCCAGCAGTTCGACCACGGATTCACCCCTCCACTTT.

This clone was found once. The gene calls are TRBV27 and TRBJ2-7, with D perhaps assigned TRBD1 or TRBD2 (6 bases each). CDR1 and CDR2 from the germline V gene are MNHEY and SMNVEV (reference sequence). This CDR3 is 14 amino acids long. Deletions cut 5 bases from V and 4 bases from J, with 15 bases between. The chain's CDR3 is CASSPYGGAYEQYF. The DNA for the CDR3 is TGTGCCAGCAGTCCCTACGGGGGCGCGTACGAGCAGTACTTC.

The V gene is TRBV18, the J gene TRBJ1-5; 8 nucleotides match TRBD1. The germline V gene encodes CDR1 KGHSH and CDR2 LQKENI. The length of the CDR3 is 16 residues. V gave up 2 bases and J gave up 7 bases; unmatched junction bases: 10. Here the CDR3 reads CASSPIPQGEGQPQHF. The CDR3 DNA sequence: TGTGCCAGCTCACCAATCCCACAGGGGGAAGGCCAGCCCCAGCATTTT.

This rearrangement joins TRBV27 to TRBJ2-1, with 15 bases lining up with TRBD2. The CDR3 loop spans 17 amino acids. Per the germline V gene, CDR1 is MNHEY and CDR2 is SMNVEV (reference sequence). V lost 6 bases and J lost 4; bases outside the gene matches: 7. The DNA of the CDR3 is TGTGCCAGCAGCCGGACTAGCGGGGGGGTTATATACAATGAGCAGTTCTTC. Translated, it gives CASSRTSGGVIYNEQFF.

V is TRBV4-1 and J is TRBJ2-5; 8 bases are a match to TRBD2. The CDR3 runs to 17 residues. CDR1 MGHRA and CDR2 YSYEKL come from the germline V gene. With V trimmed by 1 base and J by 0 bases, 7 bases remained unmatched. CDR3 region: CASSQGPGLADQETQYF. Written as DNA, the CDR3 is TGCGCCAGCAGCCAAGGCCCCGGACTAGCAGACCAAGAGACCCAGTACTTC.

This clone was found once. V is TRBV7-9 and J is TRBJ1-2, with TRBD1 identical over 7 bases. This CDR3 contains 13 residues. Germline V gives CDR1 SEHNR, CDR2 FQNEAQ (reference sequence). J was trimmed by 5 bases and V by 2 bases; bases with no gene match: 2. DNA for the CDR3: TGTGCCAGCAGCTTACAGGGGGATTATGGCTACACCTTC. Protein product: CASSLQGDYGYTF.

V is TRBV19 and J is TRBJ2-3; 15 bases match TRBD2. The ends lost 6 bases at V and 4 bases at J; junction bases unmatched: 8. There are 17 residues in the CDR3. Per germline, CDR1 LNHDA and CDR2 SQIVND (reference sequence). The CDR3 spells CASRGLAGGPAADTQYF. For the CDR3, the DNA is TGTGCCAGTAGGGGACTAGCGGGAGGCCCGGCCGCAGATACGCAGTATTTT.

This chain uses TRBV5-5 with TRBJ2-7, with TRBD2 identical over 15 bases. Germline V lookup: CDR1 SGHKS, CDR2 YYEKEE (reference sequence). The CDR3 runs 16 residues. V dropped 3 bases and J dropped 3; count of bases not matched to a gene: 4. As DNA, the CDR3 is TGTGCCAGCAGCTCGGGGACTAGCGGGGGGAGCTACGAGCAGTACTTC. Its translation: CASSSGTSGGSYEQYF. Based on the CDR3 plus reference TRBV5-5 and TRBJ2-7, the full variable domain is DAGVTQSPTHLIKTRGQQVTLRCSPISGHKSVSWYQQVLGQGPQFIFQYYEKEERGRGNFPDRFSARQFPNYSSELNVNALLLGDSALYLCASSSGTSGGSYEQYFGPGTRLTVT.

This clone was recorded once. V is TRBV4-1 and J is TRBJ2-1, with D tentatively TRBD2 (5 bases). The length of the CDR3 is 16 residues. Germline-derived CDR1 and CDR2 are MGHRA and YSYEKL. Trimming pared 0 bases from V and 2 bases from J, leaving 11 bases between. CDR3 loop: CASSQEAGYAYNEQFF. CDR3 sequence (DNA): TGCGCCAGCAGCCAAGAGGCGGGCTACGCCTACAATGAGCAGTTCTTC.

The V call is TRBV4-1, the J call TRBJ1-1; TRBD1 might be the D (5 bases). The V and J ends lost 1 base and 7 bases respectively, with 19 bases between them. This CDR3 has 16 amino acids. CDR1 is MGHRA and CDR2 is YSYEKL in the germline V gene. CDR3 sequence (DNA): TGCGCCAGCAGCCAAGCGTCGTTAGGCGGGGGACGTGAAGCTTTCTTT. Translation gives CASSQASLGGGREAFF.

Here the CDR3 DNA reads TGCGCCAGCAGCTGGGGAGAGGTCCAAGAGACCCAGTACTTC. Its protein is CASSWGEVQETQYF. The chain combines TRBV5-1 with TRBJ2-5, with D possibly TRBD2 on 5 matching bases. Germline CDR1 is SGHRS and CDR2 is YFSETQ. V was trimmed by 3 bases and J by 1 base, leaving 10 bases between them. The CDR3 has 14 amino acids.

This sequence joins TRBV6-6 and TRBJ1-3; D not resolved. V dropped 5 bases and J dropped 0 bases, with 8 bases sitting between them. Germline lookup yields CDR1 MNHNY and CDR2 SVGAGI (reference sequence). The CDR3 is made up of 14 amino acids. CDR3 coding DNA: TGTGCCAGCAGTAATGAGCTCTCTGGAAACACCATATATTTT. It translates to CASSNELSGNTIYF.

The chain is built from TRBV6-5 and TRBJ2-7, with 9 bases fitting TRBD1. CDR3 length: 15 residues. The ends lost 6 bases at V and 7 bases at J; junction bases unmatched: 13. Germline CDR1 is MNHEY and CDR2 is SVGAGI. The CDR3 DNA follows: TGTGCCAGCAGCTCATACCCGGGACAGGGAAGGGAGCAGTACTTC. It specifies CASSSYPGQGREQYF.

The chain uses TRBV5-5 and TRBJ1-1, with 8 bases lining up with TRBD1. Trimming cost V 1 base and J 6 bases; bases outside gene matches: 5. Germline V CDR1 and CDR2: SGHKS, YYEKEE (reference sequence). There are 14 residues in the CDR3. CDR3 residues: CASSLLRTGPEAFF. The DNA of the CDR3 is TGTGCCAGCAGCTTGCTACGGACAGGGCCTGAAGCTTTCTTT.

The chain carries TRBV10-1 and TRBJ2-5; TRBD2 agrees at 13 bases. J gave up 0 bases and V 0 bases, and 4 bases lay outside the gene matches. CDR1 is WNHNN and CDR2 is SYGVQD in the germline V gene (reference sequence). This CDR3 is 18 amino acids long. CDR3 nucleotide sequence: TGCGCCAGCAGTGAGTCGAGTGGACTAGCGGGGGACCAAGAGACCCAGTACTTC. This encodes CASSESSGLAGDQETQYF.